These 28 T cell receptor beta chains share one sample of origin, sequenced in a study of shared T cell receptors in the human thymus. Sequencing was performed with immunoSEQ multiplex PCR; in TCRdb, only in-frame clones are kept and a portion is missing. This repertoire shows 450,000 to 650,000 clones, approximately 80% found once; its top ten account for about 0.014%. These data also formed part of another study, on human thymus T cells.

The source material was thymocytes. The source is a boy in the first two years of life with a congenital heart defect.

In its sample, this clone was seen once. This rearrangement joins TRBV2 to TRBJ1-1; no firm D call. V gave up 8 bases and J gave up 0 bases, with 10 bases separating them. Germline V lookup: CDR1 SNHLY, CDR2 FYNNEI. The CDR3 sequence is 13 residues long. The CDR3 spells CASPADLNTEAFF. The CDR3 DNA sequence: TGTGCCAGCCCAGCGGACTTGAACACTGAAGCTTTCTTT.

J is TRBJ2-2 and V is TRBV29-1; 13 nucleotides match TRBD2. CDR1 SQVTM and CDR2 ANQGSEA come from the germline V gene. Unmatched junction bases numbered 8, after V lost 7 bases and J lost 0 bases. This CDR3 is 17 amino acids long. CDR3 residues: CSASGTSGDANTGELFF. The DNA for the CDR3 is TGCAGCGCGTCCGGGACTAGCGGGGACGCGAACACCGGGGAGCTGTTTTTT.

The gene calls are TRBV13 and TRBJ2-3, with 7 bases lining up with TRBD2. The V gene's germline CDR1 is PRHDT and CDR2 FYEKMQ (reference sequence). Trimming removed 5 bases from V and 0 bases from J; junction bases left unmatched: 17. The CDR3 length is 19 residues. The CDR3 sequence is CASSPTRLTQRDSTDTQYF. CDR3 coding DNA: TGTGCCAGCAGCCCCACAAGACTAACCCAGCGGGATAGCACAGATACGCAGTATTTT.

CDR3 DNA: TGTGCCAGCAGCTCGGGATGTCGGAGCCAAGAGACCCAGTACTTC. Its protein is CASSSGCRSQETQYF. V is TRBV5-4 and J is TRBJ2-5; a possible D gene is TRBD2 (5 bases). Germline V gene lookup returns CDR1 SGHNT and CDR2 YYREEE (reference sequence). V shed 3 bases and J shed 1 base, with 13 bases lying between them. This CDR3 is built from 15 residues. The full variable domain, with the rest looked up from reference TRBV5-4 and TRBJ2-5, is ETGVTQSPTHLIKTRGQQVTLRCSSQSGHNTVSWYQQALGQGPQFIFQYYREEENGRGNFPPRFSGLQFPNYSSELNVNALELDDSALYLCASSSGCRSQETQYFGPGTRLLVL.

This clone has just one count. The chain joins TRBV28 to TRBJ2-1, with TRBD2 matching 11 bases. The CDR3 consists of 16 residues. With 3 bases clipped from V and 4 bases from J, the junction kept 5 bases outside the gene matches. The V gene's germline CDR1 is MDHEN and CDR2 SYDVKM. The CDR3 spells CASSFQTSGGYNEQFF. For the CDR3, the DNA is TGTGCCAGCAGTTTCCAAACTAGCGGGGGATACAATGAGCAGTTCTTC.

This rearrangement joins TRBV29-1 to TRBJ2-7; D perhaps matches TRBD2 (6 bases). The CDR3 has 13 amino acids. The germline V gene has CDR1 SQVTM and CDR2 ANQGSEA. V dropped 4 bases and J dropped 9 bases, with 19 bases sitting between them. CDR3 amino acids: CSVVEGTHSRQYF. Here the CDR3 DNA reads TGCAGCGTTGTAGAGGGGACTCACAGCCGGCAGTACTTC.

CDR3 in amino acids: CASSPGKVGYNEQFF. CDR3 nucleotides: TGCGCCAGCAGCCCGGGGAAGGTGGGCTACAATGAGCAGTTCTTC. The genes are TRBV5-1 and TRBJ2-1, with D tentatively TRBD2 (5 bases). The length of the CDR3 is 15 residues. CDR1 and CDR2 (germline): SGHRS, YFSETQ. V was pared by 4 bases and J by 3 bases, with 14 bases between.

The V and J genes are TRBV13 and TRBJ2-3; 7 bases agree with TRBD2. CDR3 length: 16 residues. Germline CDR1 and CDR2: PRHDT and FYEKMQ (reference sequence). The J segment lost 0 bases and the V segment lost 5 bases, leaving 8 bases of the junction unmatched. This CDR3 is CASSLERGASTDTQYF. In DNA, the CDR3 is TGTGCCAGCAGCCTTGAGCGGGGAGCCAGCACAGATACGCAGTATTTT.

The chain employs TRBV5-6 and TRBJ2-7; 9 bases align to TRBD1. This CDR3 spans 15 amino acids. Germline CDR1 reads SGHDT; CDR2 reads YYEEEE. J gave up 5 bases and V 0 bases, and 6 bases lay outside the gene matches. CDR3 loop: CASSLGGTGHHEQYF. The CDR3 DNA sequence: TGTGCCAGCAGCTTGGGCGGGACAGGGCATCACGAGCAGTACTTC.

The genes are TRBV6-1 and TRBJ1-5; 12 nucleotides align to TRBD1. The V segment lost 7 bases and the J segment 10 bases; nucleotides outside the gene matches: 8. Per germline, CDR1 MNHNS and CDR2 SASEGT. CDR3 length: 14 residues. The CDR3 nucleotides are TGTGCCAGCATAAAAAGGGACAGGGGGCAACCCCAGCATTTT. Its protein product is CASIKRDRGQPQHF.

J is TRBJ2-4 and V is TRBV5-1; tentative D call: TRBD2 (6 bases). Trimming took off 0 bases at V and 0 bases at J, with 16 bases between the two ends. The germline V gene has CDR1 SGHRS and CDR2 YFSETQ. This CDR3 has 18 amino acids. The chain's CDR3 is CASSLVGGFGLAKNIQYF. DNA of the CDR3: TGCGCCAGCAGCTTGGTGGGGGGTTTCGGACTAGCCAAAAACATTCAGTACTTC.

V gene TRBV23-1 combines with J gene TRBJ1-1, with TRBD1 identical over 8 bases. TRBV23-1 is marked as an open reading frame, function uncertain. This CDR3 comprises 16 residues. V lost 2 bases and J lost 2; bases outside the gene matches: 7. The CDR3 DNA is TGCGCCAGCAGTCAAATCCCGACAGGGGAAAACACTGAAGCTTTCTTT. This translates into CASSQIPTGENTEAFF.

The DNA of the CDR3 is TGTGCCAGCAGTGAAGGGCTAGCGGGCGGGTACTTC. This gives the protein CASSEGLAGGYF. The chain uses TRBV2 and TRBJ2-4; 8 bases agree with TRBD2. CDR3 size: 12 residues. J was trimmed by 15 bases and V by 1 base; bases with no gene match: 5. Germline V gives CDR1 SNHLY, CDR2 FYNNEI.

This chain connects TRBV4-3 to TRBJ2-3; 8 bases are a match to TRBD2. J lost 0 bases, V lost 5 bases, and 7 bases had no gene match. The CDR3 runs to 16 residues. Per germline, CDR1 LGHNA and CDR2 YSLEER. Here the CDR3 reads CASSGEREWSTDTQYF. The DNA of the CDR3 is TGCGCCAGCAGCGGCGAGCGGGAGTGGAGCACAGATACGCAGTATTTT.

The gene calls are TRBV6-5 and TRBJ2-1, with a weak D call TRBD1 (6 bases). This CDR3 spans 13 amino acids. Trimming pared 5 bases from V and 7 bases from J, leaving 12 bases between. Germline V gene sequence: CDR1 MNHEY, CDR2 SVGAGI. The CDR3 here is CASSTGQPNEQFF. The CDR3, as DNA: TGTGCCAGCAGTACCGGACAGCCTAATGAGCAGTTCTTC.

This chain connects TRBV5-8 to TRBJ2-3; D gene ambiguous. The CDR3 is made up of 14 amino acids. The V gene lost 1 base and the J gene lost 3 bases, with 9 bases spanning the gap. Germline V gene sequence: CDR1 SGHTS, CDR2 YDEGEE. The CDR3 here is CASSLFPVTDTQYF. The CDR3 coding sequence is TGTGCCAGCAGCTTGTTCCCAGTGACAGATACGCAGTATTTT.

The V and J genes are TRBV6-1 and TRBJ2-7; a possible D gene is TRBD2 (5 bases). Germline V CDR1 and CDR2: MNHNS, SASEGT. This CDR3 comprises 14 residues. The V gene lost 1 base and the J gene lost 0 bases, with 7 bases spanning the gap. CDR3 DNA: TGTGCCAGCAGTGAAGAGAGGGTCTCCTACGAGCAGTACTTC. It encodes CASSEERVSYEQYF.

The chain combines TRBV4-2 with TRBJ1-4; possibly TRBD1 for D (5 bases). Trimming took off 0 bases at V and 2 bases at J, with 16 bases between the two ends. This CDR3 has 18 amino acids. Germline CDR1 is LGHNA and CDR2 is YNFKEQ. The CDR3 coding sequence is TGTGCCAGCAGCCAAGAATCGGCGGGGGTGGTCACTAATGAAAAACTGTTTTTT. It specifies CASSQESAGVVTNEKLFF.

The CDR3 region is CASSQEAGPFNEQFF. The CDR3, as DNA: TGCGCCAGCAGCCAAGAAGCGGGACCTTTCAATGAGCAGTTCTTC. The chain combines TRBV4-1 with TRBJ2-1; the match to TRBD2 covers 7 bases. The CDR3 runs to 15 residues. The V gene end was trimmed by 0 bases and the J gene end by 6 bases; junction bases not matched to a gene: 5. Germline CDR1 and CDR2: MGHRA and YSYEKL.

CDR3 sequence (DNA): TGTGCCAGCTCACCACCCCAGGGGGCCGCCTACGAGCAGTACTTC. Translation gives CASSPPQGAAYEQYF. The V and J genes are TRBV18 and TRBJ2-7; 8 bases are shared with TRBD1. CDR3 size: 15 residues. Germline loops: CDR1 KGHSH, CDR2 LQKENI. Trimming took 0 bases from V and 2 from J; bases not matched to a gene: 3. Complete variable domain (other parts from reference TRBV18 and TRBJ2-7): NAGVMQNPRHLVRRRGQEARLRCSPMKGHSHVYWYRQLPEEGLKFMVYLQKENIIDESGMPKERFSAEFPKEGPSILRIQQVVRGDSAAYFCASSPPQGAAYEQYFGPGTRLTVT.

The chain has TRBV6-1 and TRBJ2-5; no firm D call. This CDR3 spans 14 amino acids. With 3 bases removed from V and 2 bases from J, the gap between germline ends came to 10 bases. CDR1 and CDR2 from the germline V gene are MNHNS and SASEGT. CDR3 DNA sequence: TGTGCCAGCAGTGATACAGCCCATCAAGAGACCCAGTACTTC. Translated: CASSDTAHQETQYF.

This clone was seen a handful of times. The gene calls are TRBV5-6 and TRBJ1-2; TRBD1 might be the D (6 bases). The germline gives CDR1 SGHDT, CDR2 YYEEEE. V was shortened by 0 bases and J by 7 bases, with 16 bases between the two germline ends. This CDR3 is built from 15 residues. In DNA form, the CDR3 reads TGTGCCAGCAGCTTGGTTCCGACGGACAGTGCTGGCTACACCTTC. Amino acid sequence: CASSLVPTDSAGYTF.

This chain uses TRBV15 with TRBJ2-1; 14 nucleotides match TRBD2. The CDR3 runs 19 residues. With 1 base clipped from V and 1 base from J, the junction kept 6 bases outside the gene matches. Germline CDR1 is LNHNV and CDR2 is YYDKDF (reference sequence). CDR3: CATSRVGTSGSASYNEQFF. Here the CDR3 DNA reads TGTGCCACCAGCAGAGTGGGGACTAGCGGGAGCGCGTCCTACAATGAGCAGTTCTTC.

The count of this clone is one. The V gene is TRBV12-5, the J gene TRBJ2-3; D perhaps matches TRBD2 (7 bases). Germline CDR1 LGHNT, CDR2 FRNRAP. Trimming shortened V by 0 bases and J by 5 bases, and 21 bases separated the two germline ends. This CDR3 has 18 residues. CDR3 sequence: CASGLVFAGEGGVDTQYF. CDR3 coding DNA: TGTGCTAGTGGTTTGGTCTTCGCGGGAGAGGGGGGGGTAGATACGCAGTATTTT.

This clone was seen only once. The chain joins TRBV28 to TRBJ1-5, with 7 bases matching TRBD1. Germline V gene data show CDR1 as MDHEN and CDR2 as SYDVKM. V lost 6 bases, J lost 5 bases, and 7 bases stayed unmatched. The CDR3 runs to 14 residues. The CDR3 here is CASRGQPIDQPQHF. As DNA, the CDR3 is TGTGCCAGCAGGGGACAGCCTATAGATCAGCCCCAGCATTTT.

CDR3 DNA: TGCGCCAGCAGCCTCTCCCAGGGACGAGGGAGGCACTATGGCTACACCTTC. Protein sequence: CASSLSQGRGRHYGYTF. This chain joins TRBV5-1 and TRBJ1-2; tentatively, D is TRBD1 (5 bases). Germline V lookup: CDR1 SGHRS, CDR2 YFSETQ. Trimming pared 4 bases from V and 3 bases from J, leaving 22 bases between. There are 17 residues in the CDR3.

This clone was observed once. The J gene is TRBJ2-3, the V gene TRBV4-3; 9 positions match TRBD2. V was clipped by 0 bases and J by 4 bases; unmatched bases: 5. The CDR3 is 16 amino acids. Germline values: CDR1 LGHNA, CDR2 YSLEER. CDR3 in DNA: TGCGCCAGCAGCCAAGACTCAGCGGGAGGCCCAGATACGCAGTATTTT. Its protein is CASSQDSAGGPDTQYF.

The V call is TRBV10-1, the J call TRBJ2-7, with 9 bases lining up with TRBD2. Germline-derived CDR1 and CDR2 are WNHNN and SYGVQD (reference sequence). The CDR3 consists of 18 residues. V gave up 0 bases and J gave up 0 bases; unmatched junction bases: 9. The CDR3 is CASSESRFWREGSYEQYF. CDR3 nucleotide sequence: TGCGCCAGCAGTGAGTCGAGGTTCTGGCGGGAGGGCTCCTACGAGCAGTACTTC.